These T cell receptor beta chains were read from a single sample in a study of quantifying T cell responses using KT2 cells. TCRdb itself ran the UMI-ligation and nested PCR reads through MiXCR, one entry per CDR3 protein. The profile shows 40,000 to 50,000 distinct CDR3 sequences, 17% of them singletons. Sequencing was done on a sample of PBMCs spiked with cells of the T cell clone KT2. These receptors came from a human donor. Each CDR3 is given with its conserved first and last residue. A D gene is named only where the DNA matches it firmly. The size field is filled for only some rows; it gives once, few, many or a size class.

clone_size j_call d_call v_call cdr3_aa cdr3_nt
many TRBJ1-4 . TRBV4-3 CASSQDLGATNEKLFF TGCGCCAGCAGCCAAGATCTGGGAGCAACTAATGAAAAACTGTTTTTT
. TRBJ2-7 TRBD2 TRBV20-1 CSARDSAGGAYEQYF TGCAGTGCTAGAGATTCGGCGGGGGGGGCCTACGAGCAGTACTTC
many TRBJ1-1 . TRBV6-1 CASSEVWQNTEAFF TGTGCCAGCAGTGAAGTGTGGCAGAACACTGAAGCTTTCTTT
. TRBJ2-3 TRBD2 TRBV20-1 CSARPSGGGDTQYF TGCAGTGCTAGGCCTAGCGGGGGCGGAGATACGCAGTATTTT
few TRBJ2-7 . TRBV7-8 CASSSARGQYF TGTGCCAGCAGCTCCGCCCGGGGGCAGTACTTC
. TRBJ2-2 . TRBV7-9 CASSNRERGELFF TGTGCCAGCAGCAACAGGGAGCGCGGGGAGCTGTTTTTT
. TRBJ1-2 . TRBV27 CASSPLRAFHGYTF TGTGCCAGCAGTCCACTCAGGGCGTTTCATGGCTACACCTTC
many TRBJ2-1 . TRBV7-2 CASSFRGYNYEQFF TGTGCCAGCAGCTTCCGCGGGTACAACTATGAGCAGTTCTTC
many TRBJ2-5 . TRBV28 CASSLLVQETQYF TGTGCCAGCAGTTTACTGGTTCAAGAGACCCAGTACTTC
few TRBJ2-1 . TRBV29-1 CSVAPWGGKDNEQFF TGCAGCGTTGCCCCGTGGGGCGGGAAAGACAATGAGCAGTTCTTC
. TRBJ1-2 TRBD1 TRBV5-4 CASSLGGTGRNYGYTF TGTGCCAGCAGCTTGGGCGGGACAGGGCGTAACTATGGCTACACCTTC
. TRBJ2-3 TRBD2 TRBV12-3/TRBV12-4 CASSPPGLASMGDTQYF TGTGCCAGCAGTCCCCCGGGACTAGCCTCAATGGGGGATACGCAGTATTTT
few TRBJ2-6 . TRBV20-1 CSARDYQGRGANVLTF TGCAGTGCTAGAGACTATCAGGGCCGGGGGGCCAACGTCCTGACTTTC
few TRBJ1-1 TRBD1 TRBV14 CASSQDWDRSLNTEAFF TGTGCCAGCAGCCAAGATTGGGACAGGAGTTTGAACACTGAAGCTTTCTTT
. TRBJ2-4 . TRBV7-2 CASSSKTIAKNIQYF TGTGCCAGCAGCTCCAAGACGATAGCCAAAAACATTCAGTACTTC
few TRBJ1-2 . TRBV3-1 CASSRSGRGGYTF TGTGCCAGCAGCCGGTCGGGGAGGGGGGGCTACACCTTC
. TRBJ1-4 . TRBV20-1 CSARVPGGELFF TGCAGTGCTAGGGTCCCGGGAGGAGAACTGTTTTTT
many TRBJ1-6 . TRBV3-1 CASSRTASENNSPLHF TGTGCCAGCAGCCGGACAGCGTCAGAAAACAATTCACCCCTCCACTTT
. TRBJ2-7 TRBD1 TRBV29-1 CSVEFGDREEYEQYF TGCAGCGTTGAATTTGGGGACAGGGAGGAGTACGAGCAGTACTTC
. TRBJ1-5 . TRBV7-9 CASSLVGGGVNQPQHF TGTGCCAGCAGCTTGGTAGGGGGGGGGGTCAATCAGCCCCAGCATTTT
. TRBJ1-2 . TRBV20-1 CITLDPDGYRYGYTF TGCATTACCCTGGACCCTGACGGTTACCGCTATGGCTACACCTTC
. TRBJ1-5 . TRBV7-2 CASSSTPATNQPQHF TGTGCCAGCAGTTCCACTCCCGCTACCAATCAGCCCCAGCATTTT
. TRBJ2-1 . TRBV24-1 CATSDFGHNEQFF TGTGCCACCAGTGATTTTGGCCACAATGAGCAGTTCTTC
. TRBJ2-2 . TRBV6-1 CASRTVNTGELFF TGTGCCAGCAGGACGGTGAACACCGGGGAGCTGTTTTTT
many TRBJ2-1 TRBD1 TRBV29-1 CSGGTGQGLNEQFF TGCAGCGGCGGTACCGGACAGGGACTCAATGAGCAGTTCTTC
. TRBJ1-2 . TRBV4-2 CASSQDFRSNYGYTF TGTGCCAGCAGCCAAGATTTTAGGTCTAACTATGGCTACACCTTC